The clone carrying this T cell receptor (beta chain) was picked up many times. The antigen remains unidentified. This sample was taken from a study of identical twins. Study observations and caveats: Invariant populations such as MAIT and iNKT cells could partly muddle zero-insertion analyses. Fewer insertions characterized abundant cord blood beta clonotypes, whereas memory repertoires showed none. Out-of-frame alpha sequences shared between twins exhibited an excess of low generation probability. Conclusions leaned on cross-sectional statistical analysis and did not track the same donors over time.

The CDR3 is 17 amino acids. Germline lookup yields CDR1 SGHTA and CDR2 FQGNSA. Germline trimming cut 4 bases from V and 0 bases from J; bases unmatched to any gene: 8. In TCRdb, the 5' RACE reads were re-called with MiXCR into one record per CDR3 protein. The table includes about 150,000 distinct CDR3 sequences, approximately 4% detected once. The clonotype was recovered from a man younger than 35 in good health. The sample was memory T cells sorted from blood. The chain employs TRBV7-2 and TRBJ2-2; 7 nucleotides agree with TRBD1. The CDR3 is CASSSRVQGPNTGELFF. CDR3 DNA: TGTGCCAGCAGCTCCAGGGTACAGGGGCCGAACACCGGGGAGCTGTTTTTT.